These 17 T cell receptor beta chains came from one sample sequenced in a study of T cell responses to AZD1222 COVID-19 vaccine. Sequencing was performed with immunoSEQ multiplex PCR; in TCRdb, only in-frame clones are kept and a portion is missing. This sample has tens of thousands of clones, with roughly nine tenths found just once. The sample was peripheral blood, taken on day 0 of AZD1222 vaccination. These receptors were obtained from an adult in good health.

This CDR3 is CASTDLAGEDNEQFF. CDR3 nucleotide sequence: TGTGCCAGCACCGACCTAGCGGGAGAGGACAATGAGCAGTTCTTC. The gene calls are TRBV2 and TRBJ2-1, with 10 bases aligning to TRBD2. The germline V gene encodes CDR1 SNHLY and CDR2 FYNNEI. The CDR3 has 15 amino acids. V lost 7 bases to trimming and J lost 5 bases; unmatched junction nucleotides: 8.

The chain uses TRBV29-1 and TRBJ2-3; D gene uncertain. Trimming cost V 0 bases and J 2 bases, with 12 bases left between them. Germline V gene lookup returns CDR1 SQVTM and CDR2 ANQGSEA. The CDR3 spans 15 residues. This chain's CDR3 is CSVEDLGYITDTQYF. For the CDR3, the DNA is TGCAGCGTTGAAGATCTTGGCTACATCACAGATACGCAGTATTTT.

The chain combines TRBV18 with TRBJ1-4; unclear D gene. V lost 6 bases and J 0 bases, leaving 14 bases between the germline ends. The germline V gene has CDR1 KGHSH and CDR2 LQKENI. The CDR3 is made up of 16 amino acids. The CDR3 DNA reads TGTGCCAGCTCGCTAGGGAGGACGGCAACTAATGAAAAACTGTTTTTT. Amino acid sequence: CASSLGRTATNEKLFF.

The chain links TRBV4-1 to TRBJ2-7; 9 bases map to TRBD2. Germline assignment: CDR1 MGHRA and CDR2 YSYEKL. This CDR3 is built from 18 residues. With 0 bases clipped from V and 0 bases from J, the junction kept 9 bases outside the gene matches. The CDR3 region is CASSQDEYSGRFSYEQYF. DNA of the CDR3: TGCGCCAGCAGCCAAGATGAGTACAGCGGGAGGTTCTCCTACGAGCAGTACTTC.

V usage is TRBV20-1 and J usage is TRBJ1-1, with D hard to call. The ends were cut back, 5 bases at V and 3 bases at J, with 7 bases in the middle. Germline V lookup: CDR1 DFQATT, CDR2 SNEGSKA (reference sequence). The CDR3 runs 11 residues. CDR3 protein: CSASRDTEAFF. The CDR3 DNA reads as TGCAGTGCTTCGCGCGACACTGAAGCTTTCTTT.

The chain carries TRBV7-9 and TRBJ2-2, with D possibly being TRBD1 or TRBD2 (5 bases each). Looked up from germline, CDR1 is SEHNR and CDR2 is FQNEAQ (reference sequence). The CDR3 sequence is 17 residues long. V lost 5 bases and J lost 1, with 17 bases in between. The CDR3 here is CASSRTGTSQNTGELFF. CDR3 nucleotides: TGTGCCAGCAGCCGCACCGGGACCTCCCAGAACACCGGGGAGCTGTTTTTT.

The rearrangement uses TRBV28 and TRBJ2-1; 7 positions match TRBD2. V lost 4 bases to trimming and J lost 0 bases; unmatched junction nucleotides: 6. Germline assignment: CDR1 MDHEN and CDR2 SYDVKM. The CDR3 length is 16 residues. Written as DNA, the CDR3 is TGTGCCAGCAGTTCCCGGGTAGCGGGCTCCTACAATGAGCAGTTCTTC. Its translation is CASSSRVAGSYNEQFF.

The V gene is TRBV5-1, the J gene TRBJ2-1, with 8 bases that match TRBD2. V dropped 7 bases and J dropped 0; count of bases not matched to a gene: 9. The length of the CDR3 is 16 residues. The V gene's germline CDR1 is SGHRS and CDR2 YFSETQ. CDR3: CASSEQGLDSYNEQFF. The CDR3 DNA reads TGCGCCAGCTCCGAGCAGGGACTAGACTCCTACAATGAGCAGTTCTTC. The full variable domain, completed using reference TRBV5-1 and TRBJ2-1, is KAGVTQTPRYLIKTRGQQVTLSCSPISGHRSVSWYQQTPGQGLQFLFEYFSETQRNKGNFPGRFSGRQFSNSRSEMNVSTLELGDSALYLCASSEQGLDSYNEQFFGPGTRLTVL.

This rearrangement joins TRBV5-1 to TRBJ2-3; D possibly matches TRBD1 or TRBD2 (5 bases each). V dropped 4 bases and J dropped 5 bases, with 14 bases sitting between them. Germline CDR1 is SGHRS and CDR2 is YFSETQ. The CDR3 sequence is 14 residues long. The CDR3 sequence is CASSPRWGKDTQYF. The CDR3 nucleotides read TGCGCCAGCAGCCCAAGATGGGGGAAAGATACGCAGTATTTT.

The gene calls are TRBV19 and TRBJ2-7; TRBD2 agrees at 11 bases. With 6 bases clipped from V and 3 bases from J, the junction kept 4 bases outside the gene matches. The germline V gene encodes CDR1 LNHDA and CDR2 SQIVND (reference sequence). This CDR3 is 14 amino acids long. The CDR3 loop is CASRPTSGNYEQYF. The CDR3 bases are TGTGCCAGTAGACCGACTAGCGGGAACTACGAGCAGTACTTC. Variable domain in full (rest from reference TRBV19 and TRBJ2-7): DGGITQSPKYLFRKEGQNVTLSCEQNLNHDAMYWYRQDPGQGLRLIYYSQIVNDFQKGDIAEGYSVSREKKESFPLTVTSAQKNPTAFYLCASRPTSGNYEQYFGPGTRLTVT.

The chain joins TRBV13 to TRBJ2-7; TRBD2 matches 9 bases. The CDR3 spans 13 residues. In germline, CDR1 is PRHDT, CDR2 FYEKMQ (reference sequence). After removal of 3 bases from V and 7 bases from J, the junction contained 4 bases not matched to a gene. For the CDR3, the DNA is TGTGCCAGCAGCTTCGGCGGGAGGGGTGAGCAGTACTTC. Protein product: CASSFGGRGEQYF.

The V gene is TRBV5-1, the J gene TRBJ1-2, with 12 bases matching TRBD1. The CDR3 runs 14 residues. V lost 4 bases to trimming and J lost 8 bases; unmatched junction nucleotides: 6. CDR1 SGHRS and CDR2 YFSETQ come from the germline V gene. The CDR3 protein is CASSRGQGAWGYTF. The CDR3 nucleotides are TGCGCCAGCAGCCGGGGACAGGGGGCTTGGGGCTACACCTTC.

The genes are TRBV3-1 (or the pseudogene TRBV3-2) and TRBJ2-4; TRBD2 aligns across 10 bases. The trim removed 4 bases at V and 8 bases at J, leaving 2 bases unmatched. Germline assignment: CDR1 LGHDT and CDR2 YNNKEL (reference sequence). The CDR3 contains 13 residues. The CDR3 here is CASSLGLADIQYF. CDR3 nucleotide sequence: TGTGCCAGCAGCCTCGGACTAGCGGACATTCAGTACTTC.

The CDR3 loop reads CASSLRQDPGELFF. CDR3 bases: TGTGCCAGCTCCCTTCGACAGGACCCCGGGGAGCTGTTTTTT. The chain is built from TRBV18 and TRBJ2-2, with a possible D match to TRBD1 (6 bases). V lost 6 bases and J 6 bases, leaving 14 bases between the germline ends. The CDR3 length is 14 residues. CDR1 is KGHSH, CDR2 LQKENI, per germline.

The chain uses TRBV5-1 and TRBJ2-3; TRBD2 matches at 12 bases. CDR3 size: 14 residues. Trimming took 3 bases from V and 6 from J; bases not matched to a gene: 2. The germline gives CDR1 SGHRS, CDR2 YFSETQ. The CDR3 coding sequence is TGCGCCAGCAGCTGGACTAGCGGGACGGATACGCAGTATTTT. This codes for CASSWTSGTDTQYF.

J is TRBJ2-7 and V is TRBV21-1; the D call of TRBD1 is as the table states it, not checked on the DNA. TRBV21-1 is recorded as a pseudogene. This CDR3 is 15 amino acids long. The CDR3 protein is CASSKTGGDGYEQYF. The CDR3 bases are TGTGCCAGCAGCAAAACAGGGGGCGACGGTTACGAGCAGTACTTC.

CDR3 region: CASTTPGGLYEQYF. CDR3 bases: TGTGCCAGTACCACCCCGGGAGGGCTCTACGAGCAGTACTTC. The chain employs TRBV19 and TRBJ2-7; 8 nucleotides agree with TRBD2. CDR1 and CDR2 (germline): LNHDA, SQIVND (reference sequence). V lost 7 bases and J lost 3; bases outside the gene matches: 8. This CDR3 has 14 amino acids.